Detailed here is one T cell receptor beta chain. The sample comes from a study of blood T cell repertoires in COVID-19. In the study overall: Donors in the United States, Italy and Spain gave samples during acute or convalescent COVID-19. Sources were T cells, B-cell-depleted T cells, or PBMCs; the material itself was cDNA or gDNA.

In the authors' workflow: Estimated nucleated cell counts came from reference gene primer amplification. Produced via immunoSEQ multiplex PCR; TCRdb's table is partial and in-frame only. For V, J and clone size, that table is used; D and trimming come from the DNA. The sample lists roughly 53,000 clones; 80% to 90% were seen once. V was cut by 0 bases and J by 3 bases, with 7 bases left in between. The CDR3 runs to 13 residues. Germline V gene data show CDR1 as SGHRS and CDR2 as YFSETQ. This chain uses TRBV5-1 with TRBJ2-7; tentatively, D is TRBD1 (5 bases). Material for sequencing was peripheral blood. The receptor was isolated from a human donor in a cohort sampled during active COVID-19. This CDR3 is CASSLGQIYEQYF. CDR3 DNA sequence: TGCGCCAGCAGCTTGGGACAGATCTACGAGCAGTACTTC. Drawing the rest from reference TRBV5-1 and TRBJ2-7, the complete variable domain is KAGVTQTPRYLIKTRGQQVTLSCSPISGHRSVSWYQQTPGQGLQFLFEYFSETQRNKGNFPGRFSGRQFSNSRSEMNVSTLELGDSALYLCASSLGQIYEQYFGPGTRLTVT.